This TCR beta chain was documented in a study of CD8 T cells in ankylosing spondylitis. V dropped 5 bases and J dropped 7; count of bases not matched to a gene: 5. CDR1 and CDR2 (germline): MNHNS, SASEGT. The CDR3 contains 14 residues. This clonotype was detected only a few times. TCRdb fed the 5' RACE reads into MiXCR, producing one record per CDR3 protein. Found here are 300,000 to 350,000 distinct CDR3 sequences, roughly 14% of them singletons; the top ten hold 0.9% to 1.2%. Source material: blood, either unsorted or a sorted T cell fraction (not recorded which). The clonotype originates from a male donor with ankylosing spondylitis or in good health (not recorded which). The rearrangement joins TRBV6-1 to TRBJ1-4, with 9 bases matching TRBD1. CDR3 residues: CASSRGQGVEKLFF. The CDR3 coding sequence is TGTGCCAGCAGTAGGGGACAGGGAGTTGAAAAACTGTTTTTT.